The entry that follows covers one T cell receptor (beta chain) sequence. This record comes from a study of cytomegalovirus exposure and HLA in healthy donors. The PCR made use of 60 Vbeta and 13 Jbeta primers. The method was immunoSEQ multiplex PCR; TCRdb's version includes in-frame clones alone and lacks a portion of them. Of under 200,000 clones listed, approximately 80% are singletons. The receptor comes from a woman between 45 and 65 years old in good health and CMV-seronegative. The sequenced sample was PBMCs.

CDR3 amino acids: CSVARVNTEAFF. The CDR3 DNA reads TGCAGCGTTGCGCGGGTGAACACTGAAGCTTTCTTT. V usage is TRBV29-1 and J usage is TRBJ1-1, with D hard to call. The CDR3 is 12 amino acids. V lost 4 bases to trimming and J lost 0 bases, with 6 bases between them. The germline gives CDR1 SQVTM, CDR2 ANQGSEA.